These 3 T cell receptor beta chains came from one sample sequenced in a study of cytomegalovirus exposure and HLA in healthy donors. 13 Jbeta primers and 60 Vbeta primers were used for the PCR. Assay: immunoSEQ multiplex PCR; the TCRdb copy retains only in-frame clones and omits some. The sample carries some 160,000 clones, around 78% recorded once. Specimen: PBMCs. The receptor set was obtained from a woman aged 40 to 49 in good health and CMV-seropositive.

The rearrangement links TRBV29-1 to TRBJ1-1; D call uncertain. CDR1 and CDR2 from the germline V gene are SQVTM and ANQGSEA. The CDR3 is 14 residues long. The V end lost 6 bases, the J end lost 10 bases, and 24 bases lay between the germline ends. CDR3 bases: TGCAGCGTGAGTATGAAGACTTCCCCCGGAGGAGCTTTCTTT. Its protein is CSVSMKTSPGGAFF.

The chain carries TRBV11-2 and TRBJ1-1; D is perhaps TRBD1 (5 bases). Per the germline V gene, CDR1 is SGHAT and CDR2 is FQNNGV. The CDR3 loop spans 15 amino acids. Trimming left V 5 bases short and J 0 bases short, with 13 bases between. The CDR3 DNA sequence: TGTGCCAGCAGCCCATTCGGGGGATTGAACACTGAAGCTTTCTTT. It specifies CASSPFGGLNTEAFF.

This CDR3 reads CASSRQGTPRTEAFF. The DNA for the CDR3 is TGTGCCAGCTCCCGACAGGGGACGCCCCGGACTGAAGCTTTCTTT. The chain couples TRBV18 to TRBJ1-1; 8 positions match TRBD1. With 6 bases clipped from V and 5 bases from J, the junction kept 11 bases outside the gene matches. This CDR3 spans 15 amino acids. Germline V CDR1 and CDR2: KGHSH, LQKENI.